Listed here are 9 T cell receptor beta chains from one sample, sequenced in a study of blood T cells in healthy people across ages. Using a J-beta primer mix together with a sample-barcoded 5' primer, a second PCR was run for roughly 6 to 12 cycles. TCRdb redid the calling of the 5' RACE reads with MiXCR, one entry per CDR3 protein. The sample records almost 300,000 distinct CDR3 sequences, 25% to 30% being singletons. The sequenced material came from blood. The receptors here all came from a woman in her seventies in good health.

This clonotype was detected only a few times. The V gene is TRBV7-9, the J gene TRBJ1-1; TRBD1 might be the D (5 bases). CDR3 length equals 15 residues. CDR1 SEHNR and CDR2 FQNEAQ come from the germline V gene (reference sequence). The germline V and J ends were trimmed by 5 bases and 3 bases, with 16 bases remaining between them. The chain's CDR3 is CASSPGQEWDTEAFF. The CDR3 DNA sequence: TGTGCCAGCAGCCCCGGACAAGAGTGGGACACTGAAGCTTTCTTT.

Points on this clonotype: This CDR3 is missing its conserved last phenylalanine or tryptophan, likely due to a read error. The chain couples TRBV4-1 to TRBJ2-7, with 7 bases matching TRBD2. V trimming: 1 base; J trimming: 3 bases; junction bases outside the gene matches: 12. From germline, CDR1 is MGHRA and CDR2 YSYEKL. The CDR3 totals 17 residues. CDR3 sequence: CASSQGEGGRGGYEQYS. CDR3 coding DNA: TGCGCCAGCAGCCAAGGAGAAGGCGGGAGAGGAGGCTACGAGCAGTACTCC.

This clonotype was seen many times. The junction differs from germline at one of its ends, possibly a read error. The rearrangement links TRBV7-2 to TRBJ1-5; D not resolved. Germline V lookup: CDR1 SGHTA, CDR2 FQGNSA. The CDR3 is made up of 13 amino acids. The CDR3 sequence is CASSLAEGQPQHF. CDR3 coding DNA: TGTGCCAGCAGTTTAGCAGAAGGTCAGCCCCAGCATTTT. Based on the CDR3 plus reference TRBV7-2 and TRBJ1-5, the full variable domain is GAGVSQSPSNKVTEKGKDVELRCDPISGHTALYWYRQSLGQGLEFLIYFQGNSAPDKSGLPSDRFSAERTGGSVSTLTIQRTQQEDSAVYLCASSLAEGQPQHFGDGTRLSIL.

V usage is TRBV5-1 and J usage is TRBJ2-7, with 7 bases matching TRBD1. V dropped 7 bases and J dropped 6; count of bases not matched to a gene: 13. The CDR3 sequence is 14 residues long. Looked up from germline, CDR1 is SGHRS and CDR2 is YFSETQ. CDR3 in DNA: TGCGCCAGCGGACCCGGACAGGTCGAGGGCGAGCAGTACTTC. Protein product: CASGPGQVEGEQYF.

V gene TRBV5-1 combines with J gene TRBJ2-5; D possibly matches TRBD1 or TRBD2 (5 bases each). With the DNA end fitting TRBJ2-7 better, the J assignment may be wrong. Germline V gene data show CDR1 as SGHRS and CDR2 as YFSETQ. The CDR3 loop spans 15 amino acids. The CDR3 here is CASSLERWGSYEQYF. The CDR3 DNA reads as TGCGCCAGCAGCCTTGAGAGGTGGGGGTCCTACGAGCAGTACTTC.

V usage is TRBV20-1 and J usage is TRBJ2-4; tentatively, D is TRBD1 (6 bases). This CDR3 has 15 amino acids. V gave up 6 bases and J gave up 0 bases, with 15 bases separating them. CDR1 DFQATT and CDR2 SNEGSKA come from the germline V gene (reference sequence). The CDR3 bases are TGCAGTGCCACCAACAGGGCCCTAGCCAAAAACATTCAGTACTTC. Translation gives CSATNRALAKNIQYF.

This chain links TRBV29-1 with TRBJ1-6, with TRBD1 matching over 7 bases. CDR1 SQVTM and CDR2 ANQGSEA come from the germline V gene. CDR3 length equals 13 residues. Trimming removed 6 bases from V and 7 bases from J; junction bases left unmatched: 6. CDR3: CSVRQGENSPLHF. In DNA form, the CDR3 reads TGCAGCGTCCGACAGGGCGAGAATTCACCCCTCCACTTT.

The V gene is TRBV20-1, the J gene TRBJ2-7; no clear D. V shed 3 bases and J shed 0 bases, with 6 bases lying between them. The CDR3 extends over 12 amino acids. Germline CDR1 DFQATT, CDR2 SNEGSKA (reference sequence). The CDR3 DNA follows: TGCAGTGCTAGCCTGAGCTCCTACGAGCAGTACTTC. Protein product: CSASLSSYEQYF.

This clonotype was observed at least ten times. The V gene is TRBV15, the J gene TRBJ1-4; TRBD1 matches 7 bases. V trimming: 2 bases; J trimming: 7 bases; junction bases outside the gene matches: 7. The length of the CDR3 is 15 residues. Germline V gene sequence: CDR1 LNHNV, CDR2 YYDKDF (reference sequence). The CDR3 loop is CATSRPTGVGEKLFF. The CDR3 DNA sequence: TGTGCCACCAGCAGACCCACAGGGGTGGGTGAAAAACTGTTTTTT.